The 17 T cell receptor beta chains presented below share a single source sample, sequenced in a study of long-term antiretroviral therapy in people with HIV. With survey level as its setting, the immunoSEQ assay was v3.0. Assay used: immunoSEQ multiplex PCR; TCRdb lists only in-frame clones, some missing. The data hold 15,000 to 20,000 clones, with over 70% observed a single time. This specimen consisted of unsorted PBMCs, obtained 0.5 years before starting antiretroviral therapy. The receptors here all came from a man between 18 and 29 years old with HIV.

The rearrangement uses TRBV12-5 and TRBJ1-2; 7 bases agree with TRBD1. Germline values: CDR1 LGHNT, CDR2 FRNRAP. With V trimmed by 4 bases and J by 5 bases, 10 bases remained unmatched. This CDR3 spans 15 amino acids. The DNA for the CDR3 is TGTGCTAGTGGTTCCCTGGGACAGAGAGGGTATGGCTACACCTTC. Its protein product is CASGSLGQRGYGYTF. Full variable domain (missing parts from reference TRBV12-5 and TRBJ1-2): DARVTQTPRHKVTEMGQEVTMRCQPILGHNTVFWYRQTMMQGLELLAYFRNRAPLDDSGMPKDRFSAEMPDATLATLKIQPSEPRDSAVYFCASGSLGQRGYGYTFGSGTRLTVV.

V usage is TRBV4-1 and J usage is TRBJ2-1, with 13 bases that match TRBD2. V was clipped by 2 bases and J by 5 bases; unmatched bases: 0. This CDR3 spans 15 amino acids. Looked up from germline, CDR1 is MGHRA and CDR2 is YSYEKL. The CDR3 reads CASSQTSGRDNEQFF. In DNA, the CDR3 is TGCGCCAGCAGCCAAACTAGCGGGAGGGACAATGAGCAGTTCTTC.

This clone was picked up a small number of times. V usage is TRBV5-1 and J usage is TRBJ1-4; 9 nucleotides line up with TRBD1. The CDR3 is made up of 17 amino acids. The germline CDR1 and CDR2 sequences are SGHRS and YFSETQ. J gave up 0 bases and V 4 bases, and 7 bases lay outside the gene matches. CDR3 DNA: TGCGCCAGCAGCGTCCGGGACAGGGTAACAACTAATGAAAAACTGTTTTTT. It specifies CASSVRDRVTTNEKLFF.

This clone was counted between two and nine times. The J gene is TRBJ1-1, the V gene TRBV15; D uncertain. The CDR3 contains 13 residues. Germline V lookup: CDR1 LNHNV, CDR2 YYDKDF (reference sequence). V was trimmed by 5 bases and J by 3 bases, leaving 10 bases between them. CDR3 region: CATSADGYTEAFF. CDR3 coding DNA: TGTGCCACCAGCGCCGACGGGTACACTGAAGCTTTCTTT. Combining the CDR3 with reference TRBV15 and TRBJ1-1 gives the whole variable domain DAMVIQNPRYQVTQFGKPVTLSCSQTLNHNVMYWYQQKSSQAPKLLFHYYDKDFNNEADTPDNFQSRRPNTSFCFLDIRSPGLGDTAMYLCATSADGYTEAFFGQGTRLTVV.

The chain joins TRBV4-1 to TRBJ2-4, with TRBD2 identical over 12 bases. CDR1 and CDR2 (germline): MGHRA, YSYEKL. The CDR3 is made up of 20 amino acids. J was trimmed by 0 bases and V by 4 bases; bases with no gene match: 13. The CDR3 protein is CASSPVGLAGGPLAKNIQYF. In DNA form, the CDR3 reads TGCGCCAGCAGCCCAGTGGGGCTAGCGGGAGGGCCTTTAGCCAAAAACATTCAGTACTTC.

CDR3 DNA: TGTGCCAGCAGCGCCGGGCCCTGGGGCACAGATACGCAGTATTTT. Translating it yields CASSAGPWGTDTQYF. V gene TRBV9 combines with J gene TRBJ2-3, with no clear D. Deletions cut 3 bases from V and 1 base from J, with 12 bases between. The germline V gene encodes CDR1 SGDLS and CDR2 YYNGEE. CDR3 length: 15 residues.

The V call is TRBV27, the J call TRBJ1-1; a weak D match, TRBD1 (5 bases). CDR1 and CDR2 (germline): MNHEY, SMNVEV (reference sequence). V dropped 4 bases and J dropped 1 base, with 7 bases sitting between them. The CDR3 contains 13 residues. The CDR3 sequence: CASSSQGNTEAFF. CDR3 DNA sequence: TGTGCCAGCAGTTCTCAGGGGAACACTGAAGCTTTCTTT.

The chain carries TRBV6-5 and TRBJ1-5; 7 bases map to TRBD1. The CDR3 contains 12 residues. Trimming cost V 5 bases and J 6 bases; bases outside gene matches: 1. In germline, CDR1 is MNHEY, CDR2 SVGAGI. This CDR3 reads CASSNRGQPQHF. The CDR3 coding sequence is TGTGCCAGCAGTAACAGGGGTCAGCCCCAGCATTTT.

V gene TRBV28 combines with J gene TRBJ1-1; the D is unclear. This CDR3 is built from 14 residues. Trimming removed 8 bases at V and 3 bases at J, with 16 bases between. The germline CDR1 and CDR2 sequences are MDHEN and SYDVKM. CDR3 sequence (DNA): TGTGCCAGCCGACGGCCCCTAAGGGACACTGAAGCTTTCTTT. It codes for CASRRPLRDTEAFF.

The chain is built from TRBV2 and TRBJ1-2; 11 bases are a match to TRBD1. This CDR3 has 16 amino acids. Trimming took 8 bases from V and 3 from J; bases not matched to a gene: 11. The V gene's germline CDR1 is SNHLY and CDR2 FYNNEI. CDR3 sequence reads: CASATRTGGDDYGYTF. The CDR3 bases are TGTGCCAGCGCTACAAGGACAGGGGGCGATGACTATGGCTACACCTTC. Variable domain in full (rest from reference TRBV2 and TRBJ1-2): EPEVTQTPSHQVTQMGQEVILRCVPISNHLYFYWYRQILGQKVEFLVSFYNNEISEKSEIFDDQFSVERPDGSNFTLKIRSTKLEDSAMYFCASATRTGGDDYGYTFGSGTRLTVV.

The CDR3 DNA sequence: TGTGCCAGCAGCCAAGGGAGGGCTAGCGGAAGAACCTACAATGAGCAGTTCTTC. Its translation is CASSQGRASGRTYNEQFF. The chain carries TRBV14 and TRBJ2-1; TRBD2 agrees at 7 bases. There are 18 residues in the CDR3. Germline loops: CDR1 SGHDN, CDR2 FVKESK. J was trimmed by 2 bases and V by 1 base; bases with no gene match: 11.

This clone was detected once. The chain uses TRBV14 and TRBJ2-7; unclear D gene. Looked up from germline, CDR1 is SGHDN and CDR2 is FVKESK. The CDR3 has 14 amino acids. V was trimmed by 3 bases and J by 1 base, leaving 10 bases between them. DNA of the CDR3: TGTGCCAGCAGCCAGCAGGTACTTTCCTACGAGCAGTACTTC. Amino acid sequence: CASSQQVLSYEQYF. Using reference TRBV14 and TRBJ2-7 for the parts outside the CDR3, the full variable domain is EAGVTQFPSHSVIEKGQTVTLRCDPISGHDNLYWYRRVMGKEIKFLLHFVKESKQDESGMPNNRFLAERTGGTYSTLKVQPAELEDSGVYFCASSQQVLSYEQYFGPGTRLTVT.

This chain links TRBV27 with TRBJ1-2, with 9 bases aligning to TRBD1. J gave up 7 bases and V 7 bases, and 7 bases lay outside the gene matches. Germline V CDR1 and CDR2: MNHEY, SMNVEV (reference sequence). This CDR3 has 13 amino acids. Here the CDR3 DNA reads TGTGCCAGCACCTCACAGGGGGCAAGTGGCTACACCTTC. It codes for CASTSQGASGYTF.

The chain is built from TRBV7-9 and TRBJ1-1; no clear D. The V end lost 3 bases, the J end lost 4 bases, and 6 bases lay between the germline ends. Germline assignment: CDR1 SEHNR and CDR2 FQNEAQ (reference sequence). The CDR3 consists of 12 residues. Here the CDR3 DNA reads TGTGCCAGCAGCTTGGACGGCACTGAAGCTTTCTTT. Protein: CASSLDGTEAFF.

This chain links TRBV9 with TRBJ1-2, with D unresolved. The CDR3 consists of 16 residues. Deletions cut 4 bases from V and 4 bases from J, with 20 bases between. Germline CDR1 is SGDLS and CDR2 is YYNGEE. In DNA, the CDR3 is TGTGCCAGCAGCCCTCCCGGGAGGGCCGAATCCTATGGCTACACCTTC. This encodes CASSPPGRAESYGYTF.

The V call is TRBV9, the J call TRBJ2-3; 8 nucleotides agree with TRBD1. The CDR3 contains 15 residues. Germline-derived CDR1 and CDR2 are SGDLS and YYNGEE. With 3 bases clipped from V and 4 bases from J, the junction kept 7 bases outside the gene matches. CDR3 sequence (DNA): TGTGCCAGCAGCGCCCAGACAGGGGATGCAGATACGCAGTATTTT. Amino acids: CASSAQTGDADTQYF. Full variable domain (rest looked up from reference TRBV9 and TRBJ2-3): DSGVTQTPKHLITATGQRVTLRCSPRSGDLSVYWYQQSLDQGLQFLIQYYNGEERAKGNILERFSAQQFPDLHSELNLSSLELGDSALYFCASSAQTGDADTQYFGPGTRLTVL.

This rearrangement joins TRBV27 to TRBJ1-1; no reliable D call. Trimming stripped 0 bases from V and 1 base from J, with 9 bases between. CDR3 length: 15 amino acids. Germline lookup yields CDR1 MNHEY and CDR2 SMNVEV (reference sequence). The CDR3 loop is CASSLSRSGNTEAFF. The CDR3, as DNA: TGTGCCAGCAGTTTATCCCGATCCGGGAACACTGAAGCTTTCTTT.